This T cell receptor (beta chain) was captured in a study of T-cell reconstitution after alpha-beta-depleted transplantation in children. Molecular barcoding with unique molecular identifiers was used for the TCRbeta library. One entry per CDR3 protein, called by TCRdb with MiXCR from the PCR reads. The repertoire has some 220,000 distinct CDR3 sequences, around 9.5% of them found once; the top ten carry 5% to 7%. Trimming cost V 3 bases and J 10 bases, with 15 bases left between them. This CDR3 contains 13 residues. The sample in question was PBMCs from the stem cell graft donor, obtained from the stem cell graft. The chain joins TRBV12-3 or TRBV12-4 to TRBJ1-1; D perhaps matches TRBD1 (5 bases). The receptor was isolated from a human donor who donated a stem cell graft to a child with acute lymphoblastic leukemia. The CDR3 nucleotides read TGTGCCAGCAGTTTCGGGGGTGCCTCAGGAGCTTTCTTT. It encodes CASSFGGASGAFF.